This T cell receptor beta chain was obtained from a study of tumor-infiltrating lymphocytes in primary liver carcinoma. Germline-derived CDR1 and CDR2 are SGHAT and FQDESV (reference sequence). The CDR3 loop spans 14 amino acids. V was trimmed by 0 bases and J by 3 bases, leaving 5 bases between them. Both blood RNA, taken from unsorted whole blood, and germline DNA were extracted. This clonotype was detected only once. TCR beta cDNA was reverse-transcribed from about 550 ng of total RNA. The reaction used a constant-region primer and ProtoScript II reverse transcriptase. TCR beta libraries came from three nested multiplex PCR rounds using slightly modified ARM-PCR. TRBV1-TRBV30 forward and Cbeta reverse primers drove the first two roughly 10-cycle rounds. TCRdb recomputed calls from the multiplex PCR reads with MiXCR, one row per CDR3 protein. The repertoire has about 330,000 distinct CDR3 sequences, less than 75% of them found once; the top ten carry about 6.5%.

This TCR derives from a man aged 35 to 55 with primary liver carcinoma and hepatitis B virus infection. Source material: peripheral blood. V and J are TRBV11-1 and TRBJ2-2; D is uncertain. The CDR3 nucleotides read TGTGCCAGCAGCTTAGCAGCTTACACCGGGGAGCTGTTTTTT. Amino acid sequence: CASSLAAYTGELFF.